This T cell receptor (beta chain) was documented in a study of T-cell reconstitution after alpha-beta-depleted transplantation in children. Unique molecular identifiers were incorporated into the prepared TCRbeta library. TCRdb reprocessed the PCR reads via MiXCR and lists one record per CDR3 protein. The data hold more than 550,000 distinct CDR3 sequences, with approximately 10% observed a single time. Germline V gene data show CDR1 as SGHRS and CDR2 as YFSETQ. The CDR3 is 14 residues long. Trimming stripped 6 bases from V and 5 bases from J, with 15 bases between. This receptor was obtained from a human donor who donated a stem cell graft to a child with acute myeloid leukemia. This sequence joins TRBV5-1 and TRBJ1-3; D not resolved. This specimen was PBMCs from the stem cell graft donor, taken from the stem cell graft. The CDR3 region is CASTLGGLRNTIYF. For the CDR3, the DNA is TGCGCCAGCACCCTCGGAGGTTTAAGAAACACCATATATTTT.